The 10 T cell receptor beta chains given below trace back to one sample, sequenced in a study of T cells in Graves' hyperthyroidism and ophthalmopathy. From RNA transcripts, TCR beta CDR3 regions were amplified. The HTBI primer set was used in a first-round RT-PCR of the TCR CDR3. TCRdb fed the multiplex PCR reads into MiXCR, producing one record per CDR3 protein. The data hold around 660,000 distinct CDR3 sequences, with roughly 45% observed a single time. What was sequenced was peripheral blood or thyroid tissue (not recorded which). The receptors shown here come from an adult man with Graves' disease, either hyperthyroidism or ophthalmopathy (not recorded which).

This clonotype was found many times. This chain joins TRBV11-2 and TRBJ1-4, with D perhaps matching TRBD1 (5 bases). Germline CDR1 is SGHAT and CDR2 is FQNNGV. The CDR3 is made up of 13 amino acids. The V gene lost 3 bases and the J gene lost 5 bases, with 7 bases spanning the gap. In nucleotides, the CDR3 is TGTGCCAGCAGCTTCCCAGGGAATGAAAAACTGTTTTTT. This codes for CASSFPGNEKLFF.

This clonotype was observed a handful of times. J is TRBJ1-5 and V is TRBV20-1, with 8 bases identical to TRBD1. Germline CDR1 and CDR2: DFQATT and SNEGSKA (reference sequence). The CDR3 length is 13 residues. V was clipped by 7 bases and J by 6 bases; unmatched bases: 8. CDR3 sequence: CSGQGANGQPQHF. The CDR3 DNA reads TGCAGTGGGCAGGGGGCGAACGGTCAGCCCCAGCATTTT.

On this clonotype itself: Germline and junction disagree at one end, which may indicate a read error. This chain uses TRBV5-4 with TRBJ2-7; maybe TRBD1 (8 bases). The CDR3 is made up of 14 amino acids. Germline-derived CDR1 and CDR2 are SGHNT and YYREEE (reference sequence). The CDR3 nucleotides read TGTGCCAGCAGCTTGGAACAGGGGGACTACGAGCAGAACTTC. Amino acids: CASSLEQGDYEQNF.

This clonotype was recorded a few times. The gene calls are TRBV19 and TRBJ1-5; weak D call: TRBD1 (6 bases). The V end lost 5 bases, the J end lost 0 bases, and 20 bases lay between the germline ends. Germline V gives CDR1 LNHDA, CDR2 SQIVND (reference sequence). The CDR3 sequence is 18 residues long. Written as DNA, the CDR3 is TGTGCCAGTAGTCCCCGAGGGGGTAACCAGTATAGCAATCAGCCCCAGCATTTT. Its translation is CASSPRGGNQYSNQPQHF. Variable domain in full (rest from reference TRBV19 and TRBJ1-5): DGGITQSPKYLFRKEGQNVTLSCEQNLNHDAMYWYRQDPGQGLRLIYYSQIVNDFQKGDIAEGYSVSREKKESFPLTVTSAQKNPTAFYLCASSPRGGNQYSNQPQHFGDGTRLSIL.

This clonotype came up a few times. The rearrangement links TRBV20-1 to TRBJ2-5; tentatively, D is TRBD2 (5 bases). Germline loops: CDR1 DFQATT, CDR2 SNEGSKA (reference sequence). The CDR3 consists of 11 residues. Trimming pared 3 bases from V and 3 bases from J, leaving 5 bases between. CDR3 coding DNA: TGCAGTGCTAGGAGGGAAGAGACCCAGTACTTC. Translating it yields CSARREETQYF.

This rearrangement joins TRBV5-1 to TRBJ2-7, with D tentatively TRBD2 (5 bases). Germline assignment: CDR1 SGHRS and CDR2 YFSETQ. V gave up 9 bases and J gave up 4 bases, with 17 bases separating them. This CDR3 contains 13 residues. The CDR3 DNA sequence: TGCGCCACATCTATCTCGGGGAGATACGAGCAGTACTTC. Translating it yields CATSISGRYEQYF.

This clonotype occurred a few times. This chain joins TRBV5-1 and TRBJ1-3; D not resolved. Per the germline V gene, CDR1 is SGHRS and CDR2 is YFSETQ. This CDR3 contains 15 residues. V lost 2 bases and J lost 0, with 9 bases in between. The CDR3 loop is CASSFGLISGNTIYF. As DNA, the CDR3 is TGCGCCAGCAGCTTTGGACTGATCTCTGGAAACACCATATATTTT.

The J gene is TRBJ2-7, the V gene TRBV2; no reliable D call. Looked up from germline, CDR1 is SNHLY and CDR2 is FYNNEI. V was cut by 5 bases and J by 0 bases, with 11 bases left in between. CDR3 length equals 14 residues. The CDR3 loop reads CASSYTPASYEQYF. CDR3 in DNA: TGTGCCAGCAGTTACACCCCGGCCTCCTACGAGCAGTACTTC.

The chain couples TRBV7-2 to TRBJ1-6; D is unclear. This CDR3 has 15 amino acids. CDR1 is SGHTA, CDR2 FQGNSA, per germline. V lost 2 bases to trimming and J lost 7 bases, with 12 bases between them. In DNA, the CDR3 is TGTGCCAGCAGCTTACTCGGGCAGTGGAATTCACCCCTCCACTTT. Translation: CASSLLGQWNSPLHF.

This clonotype was observed a few times. The rearrangement links TRBV13 to TRBJ1-1, with a possible D match to TRBD1 (5 bases). The V end was cut by 4 bases, the J end by 5 bases, with 23 bases between. Germline V lookup: CDR1 PRHDT, CDR2 FYEKMQ (reference sequence). There are 17 residues in the CDR3. This CDR3 reads CASSSRDFSPLETEAFF. CDR3 coding DNA: TGTGCCAGCAGCTCCAGGGACTTCTCGCCGCTAGAGACTGAAGCTTTCTTT.